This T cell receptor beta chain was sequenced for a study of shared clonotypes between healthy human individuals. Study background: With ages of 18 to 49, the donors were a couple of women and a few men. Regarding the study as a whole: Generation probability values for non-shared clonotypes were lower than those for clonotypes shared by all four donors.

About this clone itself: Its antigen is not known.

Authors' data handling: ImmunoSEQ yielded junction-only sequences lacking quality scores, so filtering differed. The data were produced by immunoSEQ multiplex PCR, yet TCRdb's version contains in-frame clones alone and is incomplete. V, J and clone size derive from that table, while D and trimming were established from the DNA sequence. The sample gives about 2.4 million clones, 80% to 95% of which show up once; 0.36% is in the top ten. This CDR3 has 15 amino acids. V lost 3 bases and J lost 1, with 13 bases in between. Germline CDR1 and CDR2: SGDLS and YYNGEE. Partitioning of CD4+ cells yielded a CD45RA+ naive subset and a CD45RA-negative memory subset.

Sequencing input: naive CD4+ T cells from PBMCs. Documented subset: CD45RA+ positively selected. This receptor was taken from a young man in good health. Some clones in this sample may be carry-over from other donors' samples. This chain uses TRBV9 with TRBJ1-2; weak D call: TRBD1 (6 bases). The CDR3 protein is CASSDRGQNNYGYTF. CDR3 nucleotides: TGTGCCAGCAGCGATCGGGGGCAGAATAACTATGGCTACACCTTC. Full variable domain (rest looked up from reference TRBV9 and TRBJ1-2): DSGVTQTPKHLITATGQRVTLRCSPRSGDLSVYWYQQSLDQGLQFLIQYYNGEERAKGNILERFSAQQFPDLHSELNLSSLELGDSALYFCASSDRGQNNYGYTFGSGTRLTVV.